A single TCR beta chain is shown here with its context. The CDR3 runs 14 residues. V was clipped by 3 bases and J by 1 base, with 12 bases between them. In germline, CDR1 is DFQATT, CDR2 SNEGSKA (reference sequence). The record originates from a study of blood T cell repertoires in COVID-19. Sequencing used immunoSEQ multiplex PCR; TCRdb keeps in-frame clones, though not all of them. The sample lists roughly 200,000 clones; 88% were seen once. The sample comprised peripheral blood. V and J are TRBV20-1 and TRBJ1-1, with D perhaps matching TRBD1 (5 bases). This TCR was sampled from a man between 18 and 29 years old with active or convalescent COVID-19. The CDR3, as DNA: TGCAGTGCTAGTTCCTTGGGGGGGAACACTGAAGCTTTCTTT. Protein sequence: CSASSLGGNTEAFF.